Listed below are T cell receptor beta chains from one sample, sequenced in a study of regulatory T cells in long-lasting Graves disease. TCRdb reanalysed the multiplex PCR reads using MiXCR and keeps one entry per CDR3 protein. The sample carries hundreds of thousands of distinct CDR3 sequences, 21% recorded once. Sequenced material: peripheral blood mononuclear cells (PBMCs), taken when the disease was refractory, from a patient treated with antithyroid drugs. The receptors were sampled from a female donor with Graves disease. Each CDR3 is given with its conserved first and last residue. Fields, in order: clone size, J gene, V gene, D gene, CDR3 DNA, CDR3 protein. A D gene is named only where the DNA matches it firmly. Expanded clones get a size class; other rows say once, few or many, or leave the size out.

>few|TRBJ2-1|TRBV19|NA
TGTGCCAGTAGTCGGACGGGACGAAATGAGCAGTTCTTC
CASSRTGRNEQFF
>NA|TRBJ2-3|TRBV30|TRBD1
TGTGCCTGGAGTGTAGGCCCGGACAGGGGAAACACAGATACGCAGTATTTT
CAWSVGPDRGNTDTQYF
>NA|TRBJ2-5|TRBV7-9|TRBD1
TGTGCCAGCAGCTGGGACAGGGATCAAGAGACCCAGTACTTC
CASSWDRDQETQYF
>many|TRBJ2-7|TRBV28|NA
TGTGCCAGCAGTTCAACCCGGACGGCCACAAGCCCCTACGAGCAGTACTTC
CASSSTRTATSPYEQYF
>NA|TRBJ2-7|TRBV19|TRBD2
TGTGCCAGTAGTATGTGGGCGGGAGCCTACGACGAGCAGTACTTC
CASSMWAGAYDEQYF
>many|TRBJ1-6|TRBV2|NA
TGTGCCAGCAGTGAATGGGAGGGGCCTTCACCCCTCCACTTT
CASSEWEGPSPLHF
>NA|TRBJ1-6|TRBV28|NA
TGTGCCAGCAGTTTTGTTCGGGGCAATAATTCACCCCTCCACTTT
CASSFVRGNNSPLHF
>NA|TRBJ1-1|TRBV9|NA
TGTGCCAGCAGCAGGAGTGAGGGGACTGAAGCTTTCTTT
CASSRSEGTEAFF
>NA|TRBJ2-5|TRBV29-1|NA
TGCAGCGTTGAAGCCTTGGGGGCCGCTGGGGAGACCCAGTACTTC
CSVEALGAAGETQYF
>few|TRBJ2-7|TRBV20-1|NA
TGCAGTGCTAGAGCATCGGAGGGCTACCCCTACGAGCAGTACTTC
CSARASEGYPYEQYF
>many|TRBJ1-5|TRBV5-5|NA
TGTGCCAGCACTTCGGGCAGGGGTGGTCAGCCCCAGCATTTT
CASTSGRGGQPQHF
>many|TRBJ1-1|TRBV20-1|TRBD1
TGCAGTGCGCGGGATCCCAGGGGGGGAACTGAAGCTTTCTTT
CSARDPRGGTEAFF
>many|TRBJ1-1|TRBV15|NA
TGTGCCACCAGCAGGCCTGGAGGGCCTGAAGCTTTCTTT
CATSRPGGPEAFF